One and the same sample provided the 20 T cell receptor beta chains below, sequenced in a study of cytomegalovirus exposure and HLA in healthy donors listed by TCRdb under 2017. The library was made by the immunoSEQ multiplex PCR assay. For the multiplex PCR, a mixture combining 60 forward primers for TCR Vbeta segments and 13 reverse primers for TCR Jbeta segments was used. TCRdb re-hosts the immuneACCESS table, in-frame sequences only. Its copies lack some clones; in the studies checked, an unresolved V gene accounts for under half of them, and the cause for the rest is not known. Here the sample has under 200,000 clones; roughly 80% occur a single time. Under 1.5% of the sample comes from the top ten. Material for sequencing was PBMCs. Receptors were obtained from a woman in her thirties in good health and CMV-seronegative.

This sequence joins TRBV13 and TRBJ2-7; 8 nucleotides match TRBD2. V trimming: 4 bases; J trimming: 6 bases; junction bases outside the gene matches: 11. The CDR3 runs to 15 residues. Germline CDR1 and CDR2: PRHDT and FYEKMQ (reference sequence). As DNA, the CDR3 is TGTGCCAGCAGCTCGGCTGGAGCGGGGGAAGGCGAGCAGTACTTC. Translated: CASSSAGAGEGEQYF.

The chain recombines TRBV19 with TRBJ2-7; tentative D call: TRBD2 (5 bases). The CDR3 totals 13 residues. CDR1 and CDR2 from the germline V gene are LNHDA and SQIVND (reference sequence). V shed 5 bases and J shed 6 bases, with 14 bases lying between them. CDR3 nucleotides: TGTGCCAGTAGTCCTAGACTCGAGGGCGAGCAGTACTTC. Its translation: CASSPRLEGEQYF.

The CDR3, as DNA: TGTGCCTGGAGTGCGGGGACTACCGAAGCTTTCTTT. Its protein product is CAWSAGTTEAFF. The gene calls are TRBV30 and TRBJ1-1, with TRBD1 as a possible D gene (5 bases). The CDR3 is 12 amino acids. Trimming stripped 1 base from V and 8 bases from J, with 11 bases between. Germline-derived CDR1 and CDR2 are GTSNPN and SVGIG (reference sequence).

The chain is built from TRBV2 and TRBJ1-6, with 7 bases aligning to TRBD1. The CDR3 consists of 15 residues. V lost 4 bases and J lost 4; bases outside the gene matches: 4. Germline CDR1 is SNHLY and CDR2 is FYNNEI. The CDR3, as DNA: TGTGCCAGCAGTGGACAGGGCAGGTATAATTCACCCCTCCACTTT. Residues: CASSGQGRYNSPLHF.

The rearrangement links TRBV5-6 to TRBJ2-1, with TRBD2 matching 8 bases. The CDR3 runs to 17 residues. The V gene end was trimmed by 3 bases and the J gene end by 3 bases; junction bases not matched to a gene: 11. CDR1 is SGHDT, CDR2 YYEEEE, per germline. CDR3 bases: TGTGCCAGCAGCTACCCGGTGGGCGGGGGGCACTACAATGAGCAGTTCTTC. Translation gives CASSYPVGGGHYNEQFF.

The V call is TRBV4-1, the J call TRBJ1-5; 7 bases fit TRBD1. This CDR3 region has 14 residues. Trimming removed 3 bases from V and 4 bases from J; junction bases left unmatched: 3. Germline V gene data show CDR1 as MGHRA and CDR2 as YSYEKL. The CDR3 spells CASSHIQGNQPQHF. CDR3 nucleotides: TGCGCCAGCAGCCATATACAGGGGAATCAGCCCCAGCATTTT.

The CDR3 sequence: CASSFEGPAGNTGELFF. DNA for the CDR3: TGCGCCAGCAGCTTCGAGGGGCCAGCGGGGAACACCGGGGAGCTGTTTTTT. The chain employs TRBV5-1 and TRBJ2-2; D possibly corresponds to TRBD2 (6 bases). CDR1 and CDR2 from the germline V gene are SGHRS and YFSETQ. With 2 bases removed from V and 1 base from J, the gap between germline ends came to 15 bases. The CDR3 runs to 17 residues. Filled out from reference TRBV5-1 and TRBJ2-2, the complete variable domain reads KAGVTQTPRYLIKTRGQQVTLSCSPISGHRSVSWYQQTPGQGLQFLFEYFSETQRNKGNFPGRFSGRQFSNSRSEMNVSTLELGDSALYLCASSFEGPAGNTGELFFGEGSRLTVL.

This chain links TRBV6-4 with TRBJ2-1; 11 bases fit TRBD2. The CDR3 has 15 residues. Germline-derived CDR1 and CDR2 are MRHNA and SNTAGT. Trimming removed 3 bases from V and 11 bases from J; junction bases left unmatched: 9. This chain's CDR3 is CASSELSGGAFQQFF. CDR3 bases: TGTGCCAGCAGTGAACTTAGCGGGGGGGCGTTTCAGCAGTTCTTC.

The rearrangement links TRBV18 to TRBJ1-5, with D possibly being TRBD1 (5 bases). The CDR3 sequence is 12 residues long. The V and J ends lost 2 bases and 7 bases respectively, with 6 bases between them. Germline CDR1 reads KGHSH; CDR2 reads LQKENI. The CDR3 loop reads CASSPDRQPQHF. CDR3 nucleotide sequence: TGTGCCAGCTCACCAGACAGACAGCCCCAGCATTTT.

This rearrangement joins TRBV6-1 to TRBJ2-2; 10 bases are shared with TRBD2. Germline CDR1 is MNHNS and CDR2 is SASEGT. V lost 10 bases, J lost 6 bases, and 11 bases stayed unmatched. The CDR3 consists of 15 residues. The CDR3 protein is CAIRPGTSAAGELFF. The CDR3 DNA sequence: TGTGCCATCAGGCCCGGGACTAGCGCCGCCGGGGAGCTGTTTTTT.

The CDR3 sequence: CASSPTGTGGSPLHF. CDR3 in DNA: TGTGCCAGTAGTCCTACCGGGACAGGCGGTTCACCCCTCCACTTT. V and J are TRBV19 and TRBJ1-6; 8 nucleotides agree with TRBD1. The CDR3 covers 15 residues. Germline CDR1 and CDR2: LNHDA and SQIVND (reference sequence). The ends lost 5 bases at V and 9 bases at J; junction bases unmatched: 9.

This clone was counted a few times. The chain uses TRBV15 and TRBJ2-1; a possible D gene is TRBD2 (5 bases). The V and J ends lost 8 bases and 4 bases respectively, with 9 bases between them. The CDR3 consists of 12 residues. From germline, CDR1 is LNHNV and CDR2 YYDKDF (reference sequence). In DNA form, the CDR3 reads TGTGCCACCGACGGGATGTACAATGAGCAGTTCTTC. Residues: CATDGMYNEQFF. The whole variable domain, filled in from reference TRBV15 and TRBJ2-1, reads DAMVIQNPRYQVTQFGKPVTLSCSQTLNHNVMYWYQQKSSQAPKLLFHYYDKDFNNEADTPDNFQSRRPNTSFCFLDIRSPGLGDTAMYLCATDGMYNEQFFGPGTRLTVL.

V usage is TRBV19 and J usage is TRBJ1-2; maybe TRBD1 (6 bases). This CDR3 has 14 amino acids. V gave up 3 bases and J gave up 2 bases, with 10 bases separating them. Germline V CDR1 and CDR2: LNHDA, SQIVND (reference sequence). CDR3 sequence: CASSITGPNYGYTF. Written as DNA, the CDR3 is TGTGCCAGTAGTATTACAGGGCCAAACTATGGCTACACCTTC.

The V and J genes are TRBV12-5 and TRBJ2-1; TRBD2 agrees at 8 bases. The CDR3 loop spans 15 amino acids. Germline V gene data show CDR1 as LGHNT and CDR2 as FRNRAP. With V trimmed by 7 bases and J by 9 bases, 14 bases remained unmatched. DNA for the CDR3: TGTGCTAGTGTCTCCCCCTCCGGGGGGGCCGCTGAGCAGTTCTTC. Translation gives CASVSPSGGAAEQFF.

This clone was seen once. For the CDR3, the DNA is TGTGCCAGCATTAAGGCGGCCTCTGGAAACACCATATATTTT. Amino acids: CASIKAASGNTIYF. The chain uses TRBV28 and TRBJ1-3; D remains unclear. Germline loops: CDR1 MDHEN, CDR2 SYDVKM. V gave up 7 bases and J gave up 0 bases, with 10 bases separating them. This CDR3 comprises 14 residues. The full variable domain, completed using reference TRBV28 and TRBJ1-3, is DVKVTQSSRYLVKRTGEKVFLECVQDMDHENMFWYRQDPGLGLRLIYFSYDVKMKEKGDIPEGYSVSREKKERFSLILESASTNQTSMYLCASIKAASGNTIYFGEGSWLTVV.

The chain combines TRBV7-9 with TRBJ1-4; possibly TRBD1 for D (5 bases). The germline V and J ends were trimmed by 6 bases and 3 bases, with 11 bases remaining between them. CDR3 length: 14 amino acids. CDR1 is SEHNR and CDR2 is FQNEAQ in the germline V gene (reference sequence). CDR3 coding DNA: TGTGCCAGCAGACTGATGACAGCTAATGAAAAACTGTTTTTT. This gives the protein CASRLMTANEKLFF. Full variable domain (missing parts from reference TRBV7-9 and TRBJ1-4): DTGVSQNPRHKITKRGQNVTFRCDPISEHNRLYWYRQTLGQGPEFLTYFQNEAQLEKSRLLSDRFSAERPKGSFSTLEIQRTEQGDSAMYLCASRLMTANEKLFFGSGTQLSVL.

The CDR3 region has the DNA TGTGCCAGCAGTTACTCGAAGGGAGCCACTGAAGCTTTCTTT. Its protein is CASSYSKGATEAFF. The rearrangement uses TRBV6-5 and TRBJ1-1; no firm D call. The CDR3 runs to 14 residues. The germline V gene encodes CDR1 MNHEY and CDR2 SVGAGI. The V end lost 0 bases, the J end lost 4 bases, and 9 bases lay between the germline ends.

This clone occurred a few times. This sequence joins TRBV29-1 and TRBJ1-3; D uncertain. Trimming left V 3 bases short and J 0 bases short, with 6 bases between. CDR3 length: 13 residues. In germline, CDR1 is SQVTM, CDR2 ANQGSEA. DNA for the CDR3: TGCAGCGTTGATAATATCTCTGGAAACACCATATATTTT. It codes for CSVDNISGNTIYF.

Only a few counts were recorded for this clone. This chain connects TRBV30 to TRBJ2-2; 7 positions agree with TRBD2. Germline V gene sequence: CDR1 GTSNPN, CDR2 SVGIG (reference sequence). The CDR3 covers 14 residues. The ends lost 4 bases at V and 3 bases at J; junction bases unmatched: 5. CDR3 protein: CAWTGGRDTGELFF. The DNA for the CDR3 is TGTGCCTGGACGGGGGGACGGGACACCGGGGAGCTGTTTTTT. The variable domain in full, completed from reference TRBV30 and TRBJ2-2, reads SQTIHQWPATLVQPVGSPLSLECTVEGTSNPNLYWYRQAAGRGLQLLFYSVGIGQISSEVPQNLSASRPQDRQFILSSKKLLLSDSGFYLCAWTGGRDTGELFFGEGSRLTVL.

The CDR3 loop is CASSESGLGANVLTF. CDR3 coding DNA: TGTGCCAGCAGTGAGTCCGGGTTGGGGGCCAACGTCCTGACTTTC. V is TRBV6-1 and J is TRBJ2-6; D remains unclear. The CDR3 is 15 residues long. Trimming shortened V by 3 bases and J by 4 bases, and 10 bases separated the two germline ends. The germline V gene encodes CDR1 MNHNS and CDR2 SASEGT.